This TCR beta chain comes out of a study of beta chain features in type 1 diabetes (dated by TCRdb to 2016 to 2019). Concerning the study at large: Patients and healthy donors did not differ in mean age, gender distribution, total cell number or subset yield. Across all samples, some 100,000,000 sorted cells were examined, and cell number per subset correlated strongly with RNA yield. In the study, recently diagnosed type 1 diabetes patients and matched healthy donors were compared on the TCRB repertoires of their sorted circulating CD4+ T cell subsets. Whereas all 30 or so donors provided naive and central memory subsets, regulatory and stem cell-like memory subsets were isolated from just 8 patients and roughly eight healthy donors. Overall results and qualifications from the work: Because cDNA was sequenced instead of genomic DNA, activated cells with high expression could be over-represented, although the groups did not differ in activation or CD3 levels. In all four CD4+ subsets, TCRB CDR3 length was moderately but significantly shorter in type 1 diabetes patients. Only small numbers of individuals were included in the HLA sub-analyses, which left unresolved whether HLA type had any influence on TCRB rearrangement. PCR may preferentially amplify shorter templates, but because patient and control samples were amplified and corrected together, any resulting skew would affect both groups equally. At VDJ recombination sites, type 1 diabetes patients had fewer insertions and more deleted nucleotides, which implies abnormalities in thymic rearrangement. Naive, central memory and regulatory TCRB repertoires appeared to be more alike among patients than among healthy donors.

This clone was seen a single time. Its antigen is still unknown. No much larger clonotype is one base removed from it; base qualities were not supplied. A single peripheral blood draw of around 120 mL on average was collected from each donor into heparinised tubes. Naive, central memory, regulatory and stem cell-like memory CD4+ T cells were sorted on a BD FACSAria II using a panel including CD45RO, CCR7, CD25, CD127, CD95 and CD27. Purity was above 98% for every sorted population. PBMCs were isolated immediately by Lymphoprep density gradient centrifugation and stained directly without culture. To minimize batch effects, samples were stained and sorted in pairs, one healthy donor with one patient per experiment. The entire amount of isolated RNA was reverse transcribed using the High Capacity cDNA Reverse Transcription Kit, so the sequenced TCRB transcripts were expressed ones. Naive, central memory and regulatory T cell samples underwent deep immunoSEQ sequencing, averaging approximately 3.3 million total reads per sample. Sorted cells were lysed in RLT buffer and RNA was extracted with DNase-treated RNeasy Micro or Mini kits, depending on cell number. To prevent cross-contamination, every cell subset was processed on its own, while patient and healthy donor samples were processed together. The immunoSEQ multiplex PCR was used to amplify TCRB sequences from cDNA, yielding 87-bp fragments that span the CDR3 region. Sequencing of the amplicons was done on the Illumina HiSeq platform. Processing in the source paper ran as follows. PCR bias was corrected computationally using synthetic template baselines, and reads within Hamming distance 2 were collapsed, with unmergeable singletons discarded. Reads were aligned to IMGT to assign V, D and J genes, CDR3 length, and insertions or deletions at six rearrangement sites. Within each subset, clonotype counts were normalized to sorted cell number, and only after that were true diversity and Gini coefficients computed with the tcR R package. Repertoire sharing was quantified using the overlap coefficient calculated on TCRB nucleotide sequences. As a proxy for the pre-selection repertoire, out-of-frame TCRB sequences from naive cells were analyzed. TCRdb provides this immuneACCESS table in a form limited to in-frame rearrangements. Some clones are lacking; in checked studies, under half of them reflect an unresolved V gene, and why the rest are absent is not known. Clonal size and the V and J genes are those of that table, whereas D and trimming came from the DNA. Across this sample there are under 900,000 clones, with roughly a sixth seen only once. The top ten hold 0.023% of the sample.

The junction shows trimming of 4 bases on V and 3 bases on J, and the gene matches do not reach 3 bases of it. The germline V gene encodes CDR1 SGHRS and CDR2 YFSETQ. The CDR3 holds 14 amino acids from the cysteine to the phenylalanine. Only CDR3 DNA is held: 42 bases, read in frame from base 1. The TCR sequence derives from a woman between 18 and 30 years old in good health. Source material: naive CD4+ T cells from blood. In the paper's terms, the cell subset or site label means: true naive CD4+ T cells. The chain employs TRBV5-1 and TRBJ1-3, and 8 junctional nucleotides match TRBD1. The bases are TGCGCCAGCAGCCTCGGGACAGGTGGAAACACCATATATTTT. Protein translation: CASSLGTGGNTIYF.